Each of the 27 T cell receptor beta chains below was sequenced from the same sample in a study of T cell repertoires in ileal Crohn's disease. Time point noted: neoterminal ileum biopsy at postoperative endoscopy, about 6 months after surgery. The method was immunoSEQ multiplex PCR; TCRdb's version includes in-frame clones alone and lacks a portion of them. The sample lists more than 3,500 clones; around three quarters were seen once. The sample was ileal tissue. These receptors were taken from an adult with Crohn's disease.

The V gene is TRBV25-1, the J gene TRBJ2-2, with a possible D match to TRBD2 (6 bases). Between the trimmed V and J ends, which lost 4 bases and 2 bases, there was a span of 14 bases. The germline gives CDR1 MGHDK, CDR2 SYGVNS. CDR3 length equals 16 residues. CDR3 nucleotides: TGTGCCAGCAGTGCCCGGGGGACGTTCAACACCGGGGAGCTGTTTTTT. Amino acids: CASSARGTFNTGELFF.

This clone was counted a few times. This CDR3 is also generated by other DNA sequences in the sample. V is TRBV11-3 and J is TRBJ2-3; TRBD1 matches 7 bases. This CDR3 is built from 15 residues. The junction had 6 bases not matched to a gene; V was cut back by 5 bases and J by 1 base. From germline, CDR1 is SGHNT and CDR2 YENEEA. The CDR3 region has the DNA TGTGCCAGCAGCAGGAGGACAGGCGGCACAGATACGCAGTATTTT. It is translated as CASSRRTGGTDTQYF. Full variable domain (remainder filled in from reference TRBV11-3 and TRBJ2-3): EAGVVQSPRYKIIEKKQPVAFWCNPISGHNTLYWYLQNLGQGPELLIRYENEEAVDDSQLPKDRFSAERLKGVDSTLKIQPAELGDSAVYLCASSRRTGGTDTQYFGPGTRLTVL.

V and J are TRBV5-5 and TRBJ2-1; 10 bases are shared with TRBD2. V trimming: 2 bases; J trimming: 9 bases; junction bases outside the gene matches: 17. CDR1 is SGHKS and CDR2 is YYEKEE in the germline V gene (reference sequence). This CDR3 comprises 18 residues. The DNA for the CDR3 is TGTGCCAGCAGCTTTCGCCCACCCCTAGCGGGAGAAAAGCTTGAGCAGTTCTTC. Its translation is CASSFRPPLAGEKLEQFF.

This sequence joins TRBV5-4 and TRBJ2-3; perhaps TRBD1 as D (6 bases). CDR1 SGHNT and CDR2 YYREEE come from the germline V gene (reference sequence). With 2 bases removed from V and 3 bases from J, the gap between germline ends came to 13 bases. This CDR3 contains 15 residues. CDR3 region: CASSFWNQGTDTQYF. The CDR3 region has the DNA TGTGCCAGCAGCTTCTGGAACCAGGGGACAGATACGCAGTATTTT. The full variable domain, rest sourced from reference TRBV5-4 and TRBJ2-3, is ETGVTQSPTHLIKTRGQQVTLRCSSQSGHNTVSWYQQALGQGPQFIFQYYREEENGRGNFPPRFSGLQFPNYSSELNVNALELDDSALYLCASSFWNQGTDTQYFGPGTRLTVL.

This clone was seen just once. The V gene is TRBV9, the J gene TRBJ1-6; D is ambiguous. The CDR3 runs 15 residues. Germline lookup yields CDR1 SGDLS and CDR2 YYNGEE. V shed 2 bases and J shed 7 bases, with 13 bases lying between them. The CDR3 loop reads CASSVQAVQNSPLHF. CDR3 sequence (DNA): TGTGCCAGCAGCGTCCAGGCCGTTCAGAATTCACCCCTCCACTTT.

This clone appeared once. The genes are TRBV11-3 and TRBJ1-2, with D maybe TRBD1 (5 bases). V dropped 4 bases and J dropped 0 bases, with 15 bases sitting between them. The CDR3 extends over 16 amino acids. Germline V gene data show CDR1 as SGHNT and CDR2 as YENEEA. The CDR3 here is CASSSPGQGANYGYTF. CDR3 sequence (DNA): TGTGCCAGCAGCTCCCCCGGGCAGGGCGCTAACTATGGCTACACCTTC.

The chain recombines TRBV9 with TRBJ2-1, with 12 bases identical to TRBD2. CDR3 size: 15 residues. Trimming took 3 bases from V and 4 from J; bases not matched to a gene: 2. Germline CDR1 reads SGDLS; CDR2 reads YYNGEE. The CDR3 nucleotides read TGTGCCAGCAGCGAGACTAGCGGGAGTTACAATGAGCAGTTCTTC. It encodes CASSETSGSYNEQFF.

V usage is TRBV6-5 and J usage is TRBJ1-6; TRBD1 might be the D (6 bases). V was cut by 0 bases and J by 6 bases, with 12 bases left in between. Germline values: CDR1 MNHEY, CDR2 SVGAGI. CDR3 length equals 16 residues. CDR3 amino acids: CASSYSQGSTNSPLHF. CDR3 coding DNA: TGTGCCAGCAGTTACTCCCAGGGGAGTACTAATTCACCCCTCCACTTT.

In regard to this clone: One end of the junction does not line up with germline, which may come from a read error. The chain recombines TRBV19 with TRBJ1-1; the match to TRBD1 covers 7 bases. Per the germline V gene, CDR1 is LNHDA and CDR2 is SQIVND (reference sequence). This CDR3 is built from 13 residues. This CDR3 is CASSLRPDRPQYF. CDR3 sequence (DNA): TGTGCCAGTAGTCTACGCCCGGACAGGCCCCAATACTTT.

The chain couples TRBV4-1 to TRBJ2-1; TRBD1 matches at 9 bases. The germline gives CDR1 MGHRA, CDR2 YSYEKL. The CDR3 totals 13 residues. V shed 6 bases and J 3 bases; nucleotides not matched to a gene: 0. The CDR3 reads CASRGQGYNEQFF. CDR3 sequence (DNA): TGCGCCAGCAGGGGACAGGGCTACAATGAGCAGTTCTTC.

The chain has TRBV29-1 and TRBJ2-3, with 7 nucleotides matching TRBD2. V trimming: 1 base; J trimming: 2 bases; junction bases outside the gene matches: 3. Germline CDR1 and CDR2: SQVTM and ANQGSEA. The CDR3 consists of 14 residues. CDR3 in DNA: TGCAGCGTTGAAGGGGAGGGGAACACAGATACGCAGTATTTT. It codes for CSVEGEGNTDTQYF.

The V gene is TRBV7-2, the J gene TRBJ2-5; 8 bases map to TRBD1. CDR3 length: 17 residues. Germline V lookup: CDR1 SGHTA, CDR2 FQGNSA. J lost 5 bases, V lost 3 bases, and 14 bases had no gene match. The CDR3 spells CASSFPPSDRGWETQYF. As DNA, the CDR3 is TGTGCCAGCAGCTTTCCCCCCTCTGACAGGGGTTGGGAGACCCAGTACTTC.

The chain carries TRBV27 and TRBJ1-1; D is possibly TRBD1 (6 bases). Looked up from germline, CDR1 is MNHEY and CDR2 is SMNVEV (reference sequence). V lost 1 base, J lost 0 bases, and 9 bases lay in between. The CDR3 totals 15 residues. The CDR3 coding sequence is TGTGCCAGCAGTTTATGGGAGGGGGTGAACACTGAAGCTTTCTTT. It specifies CASSLWEGVNTEAFF.

The CDR3 is CAWSVRTGTSGNTIYF. CDR3 DNA: TGTGCCTGGAGTGTCCGGACAGGTACCTCTGGAAACACCATATATTTT. The chain has TRBV30 and TRBJ1-3; TRBD1 matches at 7 bases. The length of the CDR3 is 16 residues. Trimming removed 0 bases from V and 0 bases from J; junction bases left unmatched: 5. From germline, CDR1 is GTSNPN and CDR2 SVGIG (reference sequence).

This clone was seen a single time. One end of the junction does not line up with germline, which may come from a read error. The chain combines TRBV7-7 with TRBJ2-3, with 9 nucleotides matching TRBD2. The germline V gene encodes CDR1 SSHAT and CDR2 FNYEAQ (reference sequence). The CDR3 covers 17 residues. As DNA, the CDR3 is TGTGCTAGCAGCTTAGTTCCCGCGGGAGGGATGTCAGATACGCAGTATTTT. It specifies CASSLVPAGGMSDTQYF.

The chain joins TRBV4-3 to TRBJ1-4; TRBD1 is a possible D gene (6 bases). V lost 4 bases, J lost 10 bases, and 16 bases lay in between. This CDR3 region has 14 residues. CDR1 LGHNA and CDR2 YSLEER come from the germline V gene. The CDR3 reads CASSPSGAHRKLFF. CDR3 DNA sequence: TGCGCCAGCAGCCCCTCAGGGGCGCATAGAAAACTGTTTTTT.

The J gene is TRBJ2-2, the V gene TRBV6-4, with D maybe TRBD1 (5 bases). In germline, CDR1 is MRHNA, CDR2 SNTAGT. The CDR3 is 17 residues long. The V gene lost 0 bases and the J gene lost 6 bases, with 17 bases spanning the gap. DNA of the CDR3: TGTGCCAGCAGTGACTCAGGTCGCAGGGCTGAGGCCGGGGAGCTGTTTTTT. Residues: CASSDSGRRAEAGELFF.

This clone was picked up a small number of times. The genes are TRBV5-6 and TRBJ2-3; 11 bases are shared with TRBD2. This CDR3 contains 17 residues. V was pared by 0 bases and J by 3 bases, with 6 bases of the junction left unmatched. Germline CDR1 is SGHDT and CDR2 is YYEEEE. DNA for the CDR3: TGTGCCAGCAGCTTGGCGGCTAGCGGGGGGATGACAGATACGCAGTATTTT. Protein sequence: CASSLAASGGMTDTQYF. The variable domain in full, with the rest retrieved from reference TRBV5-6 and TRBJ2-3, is DAGVTQSPTHLIKTRGQQVTLRCSPKSGHDTVSWYQQALGQGPQFIFQYYEEEERQRGNFPDRFSGHQFPNYSSELNVNALLLGDSALYLCASSLAASGGMTDTQYFGPGTRLTVL.

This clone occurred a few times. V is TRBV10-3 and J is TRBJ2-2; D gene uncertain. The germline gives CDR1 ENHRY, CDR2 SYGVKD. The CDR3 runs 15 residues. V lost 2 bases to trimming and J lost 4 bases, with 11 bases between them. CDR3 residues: CAISEHPPRTGELFF. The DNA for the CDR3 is TGTGCCATCAGTGAGCACCCCCCGCGCACCGGGGAGCTGTTTTTT.

The CDR3 sequence is CASSLASETGSNEAFF. In DNA, the CDR3 is TGTGCCAGCAGCTTAGCGAGTGAAACAGGTTCAAATGAAGCTTTCTTT. The rearrangement joins TRBV7-8 to TRBJ1-1; perhaps TRBD1 as D (5 bases). This CDR3 is 16 amino acids long. Germline V gene data show CDR1 as SGHVS and CDR2 as FQNEAQ. The V end was cut by 0 bases, the J end by 7 bases, with 18 bases between.

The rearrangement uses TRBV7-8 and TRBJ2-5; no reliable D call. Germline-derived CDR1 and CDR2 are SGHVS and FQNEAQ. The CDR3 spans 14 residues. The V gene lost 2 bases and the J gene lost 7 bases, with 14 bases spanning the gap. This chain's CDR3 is CASSLQSRSGTQYF. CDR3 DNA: TGTGCCAGCAGCTTACAATCGCGCTCGGGGACCCAGTACTTC. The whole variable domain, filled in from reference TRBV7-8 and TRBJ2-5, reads GAGVSQSPRYKVAKRGQDVALRCDPISGHVSLFWYQQALGQGPEFLTYFQNEAQLDKSGLPSDRFFAERPEGSVSTLKIQRTQQEDSAVYLCASSLQSRSGTQYFGPGTRLLVL.

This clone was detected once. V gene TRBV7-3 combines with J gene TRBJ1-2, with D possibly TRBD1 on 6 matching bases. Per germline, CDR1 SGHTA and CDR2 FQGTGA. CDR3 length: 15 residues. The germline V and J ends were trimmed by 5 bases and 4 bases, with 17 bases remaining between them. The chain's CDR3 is CASSPGRGSGYGYTF. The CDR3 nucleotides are TGTGCCAGCAGCCCAGGGAGGGGGTCGGGCTATGGCTACACCTTC.

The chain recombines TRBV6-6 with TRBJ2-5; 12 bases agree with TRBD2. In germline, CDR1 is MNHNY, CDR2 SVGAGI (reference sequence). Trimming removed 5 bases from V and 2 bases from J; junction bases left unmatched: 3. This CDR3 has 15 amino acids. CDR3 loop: CASSRTSGVQETQYF. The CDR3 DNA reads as TGTGCCAGCAGTAGGACTAGCGGGGTTCAAGAGACCCAGTACTTC.

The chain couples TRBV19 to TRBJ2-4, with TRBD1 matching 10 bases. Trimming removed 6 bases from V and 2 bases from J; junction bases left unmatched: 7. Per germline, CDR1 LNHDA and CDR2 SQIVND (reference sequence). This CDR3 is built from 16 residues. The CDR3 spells CASSTPGQGSKNIQYF. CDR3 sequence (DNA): TGTGCCAGTAGCACTCCGGGACAGGGGTCCAAAAACATTCAGTACTTC.

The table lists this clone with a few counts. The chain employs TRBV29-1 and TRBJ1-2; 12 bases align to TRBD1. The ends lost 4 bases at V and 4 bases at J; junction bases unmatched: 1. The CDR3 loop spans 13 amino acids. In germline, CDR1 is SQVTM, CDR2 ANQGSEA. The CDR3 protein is CSVGDRGPYGYTF. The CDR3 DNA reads TGCAGCGTTGGGGACAGGGGGCCCTATGGCTACACCTTC. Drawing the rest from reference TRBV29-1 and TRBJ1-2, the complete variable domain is SAVISQKPSRDICQRGTSLTIQCQVDSQVTMMFWYRQQPGQSLTLIATANQGSEATYESGFVIDKFPISRPNLTFSTLTVSNMSPEDSSIYLCSVGDRGPYGYTFGSGTRLTVV.

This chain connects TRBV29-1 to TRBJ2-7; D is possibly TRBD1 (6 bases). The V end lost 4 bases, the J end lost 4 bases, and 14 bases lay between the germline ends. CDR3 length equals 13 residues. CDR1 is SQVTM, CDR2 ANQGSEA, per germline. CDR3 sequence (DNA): TGCAGCGTTGTTCAGGGGCCAAAGTACGAGCAGTACTTC. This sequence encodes CSVVQGPKYEQYF.

The CDR3 is CASSEGQLNQPQHF. The CDR3 bases are TGCGCCAGCAGCGAGGGACAGCTCAATCAGCCCCAGCATTTT. J is TRBJ1-5 and V is TRBV5-1; 7 nucleotides match TRBD1. CDR1 is SGHRS and CDR2 is YFSETQ in the germline V gene. The CDR3 totals 14 residues. V shed 4 bases, J shed 3 bases, and the junction held 4 bases outside the gene matches.